Below are 26 T cell receptor beta chains sequenced from a single sample in a study of T cell responses to AZD1222 COVID-19 vaccine. Measured with immunoSEQ multiplex PCR; TCRdb has only the in-frame clones, and not every one. The sample holds roughly 180,000 clones, approximately 92% seen once. Specimen: peripheral blood, collected on day 0 of AZD1222 vaccination. The receptors were sampled from an adult in good health.

The chain joins TRBV7-6 to TRBJ2-1; 8 bases match TRBD1. The V gene's germline CDR1 is SGHVS and CDR2 FNYEAQ. The CDR3 totals 16 residues. J was trimmed by 0 bases and V by 6 bases; bases with no gene match: 7. This chain's CDR3 is CASRRRQGSSYNEQFF. CDR3 nucleotide sequence: TGTGCCAGCAGGCGTCGACAGGGGAGCTCCTACAATGAGCAGTTCTTC.

This clone came up a few times. The chain is built from TRBV12-3 or TRBV12-4 and TRBJ2-7; 7 positions agree with TRBD1. This CDR3 has 13 amino acids. Trimming at V came to 6 bases and at J to 4 bases, leaving 6 bases not matched to a gene. The DNA of the CDR3 is TGTGCCAGCAGCTGGACAGGTTCTTACGAGCAGTACTTC. Translated, it gives CASSWTGSYEQYF.

CDR3 nucleotides: TGTGCCAGCAACGCCCGGGGCTCTAATTCACCCCTCCACTTT. Residues: CASNARGSNSPLHF. V and J are TRBV2 and TRBJ1-6; D may be TRBD1 (5 bases). This CDR3 is built from 14 residues. Germline V gene sequence: CDR1 SNHLY, CDR2 FYNNEI. The V end was cut by 7 bases, the J end by 6 bases, with 13 bases between.

V gene TRBV2 combines with J gene TRBJ2-7, with a possible D match to TRBD1 (6 bases). In germline, CDR1 is SNHLY, CDR2 FYNNEI. The V end lost 0 bases, the J end lost 2 bases, and 11 bases lay between the germline ends. The CDR3 length is 15 residues. This CDR3 reads CASSEAPGDPYEQYF. The DNA for the CDR3 is TGTGCCAGCAGTGAAGCTCCAGGGGATCCCTACGAGCAGTACTTC.

The J gene is TRBJ1-3, the V gene TRBV12-3 or TRBV12-4; maybe TRBD1 (5 bases). The CDR3 runs to 13 residues. Trimming removed 8 bases from V and 0 bases from J, with 8 bases in between. The CDR3 loop reads CASQDNSGNTIYF. The CDR3 DNA reads as TGTGCCAGCCAGGACAACTCTGGAAACACCATATATTTT.

The genes are TRBV29-1 and TRBJ2-3; 10 bases fit TRBD1. The J segment lost 2 bases and the V segment lost 7 bases, leaving 9 bases of the junction unmatched. Germline CDR1 reads SQVTM; CDR2 reads ANQGSEA. The CDR3 is made up of 15 amino acids. In nucleotides, the CDR3 is TGCAGCGCCTCGACAGGGGGCCAACTCACAGATACGCAGTATTTT. It translates to CSASTGGQLTDTQYF.

This clone was seen a single time. The genes are TRBV2 and TRBJ2-5; D might be TRBD1 (6 bases). V was clipped by 8 bases and J by 1 base, with 14 bases between them. The CDR3 has 14 residues. The V gene's germline CDR1 is SNHLY and CDR2 FYNNEI. The CDR3 region is CASGVETGQETQYF. For the CDR3, the DNA is TGTGCCAGCGGGGTTGAGACAGGCCAAGAGACCCAGTACTTC.

The CDR3: CASSGYQETQYF. CDR3 nucleotide sequence: TGTGCCTCATCAGGGTACCAAGAGACCCAGTACTTC. J is TRBJ2-5 and V is TRBV24-1, with D perhaps TRBD1 (5 bases). V shed 12 bases and J shed 0 bases, with 10 bases lying between them. The CDR3 has 12 amino acids. Germline V gene data show CDR1 as KGHDR and CDR2 as SFDVKD.

This chain links TRBV2 with TRBJ2-2, with TRBD1 matching over 7 bases. The CDR3 length is 13 residues. V shed 6 bases, J shed 5 bases, and the junction held 3 bases outside the gene matches. Germline V CDR1 and CDR2: SNHLY, FYNNEI. The CDR3 loop is CASSPQGTGELFF. CDR3 bases: TGTGCCAGCAGCCCACAGGGGACCGGGGAGCTGTTTTTT.

This chain connects TRBV14 to TRBJ2-7; D is unclear. V was trimmed by 1 base and J by 4 bases, leaving 14 bases between them. The CDR3 extends over 15 amino acids. Per germline, CDR1 SGHDN and CDR2 FVKESK. The CDR3 sequence is CASSQVGQRLYEQYV. CDR3 bases: TGTGCCAGCAGCCAAGTAGGGCAGAGACTTTACGAGCAGTACGTC.

The chain has TRBV11-2 and TRBJ2-7; D remains unclear. Germline V gene sequence: CDR1 SGHAT, CDR2 FQNNGV. The CDR3 length is 16 residues. The V and J ends lost 5 bases and 2 bases respectively, with 19 bases between them. CDR3 amino acids: CASSPAFGDGTYEQYF. CDR3 coding DNA: TGTGCCAGCAGCCCTGCGTTTGGGGATGGGACCTACGAGCAGTACTTC.

V gene TRBV5-4 combines with J gene TRBJ2-5; 7 positions agree with TRBD2. After removal of 4 bases from V and 0 bases from J, the junction contained 3 bases not matched to a gene. The CDR3 covers 14 residues. Germline V CDR1 and CDR2: SGHNT, YYREEE (reference sequence). Here the CDR3 DNA reads TGTGCCAGCAGCCGAGCGGGGAACCAAGAGACCCAGTACTTC. Residues: CASSRAGNQETQYF.

The chain is built from TRBV5-4 and TRBJ2-7, with D hard to call. The ends were cut back, 5 bases at V and 0 bases at J, with 9 bases in the middle. The CDR3 is 13 residues long. Germline lookup yields CDR1 SGHNT and CDR2 YYREEE (reference sequence). This CDR3 is CASSLAHSYEQYV. The CDR3 DNA sequence: TGTGCCAGCAGTTTAGCTCACTCCTACGAGCAGTACGTC.

The chain employs TRBV27 and TRBJ2-1; D unresolved. Germline CDR1 is MNHEY and CDR2 is SMNVEV (reference sequence). V lost 2 bases, J lost 7 bases, and 6 bases lay in between. This CDR3 is built from 12 residues. The CDR3 bases are TGTGCCAGCAGTTTACTGGGGAATGAGCAGTTCTTC. It specifies CASSLLGNEQFF.

This chain joins TRBV29-1 and TRBJ2-7, with D possibly matching TRBD2 (6 bases). Germline-derived CDR1 and CDR2 are SQVTM and ANQGSEA. Deletions cut 0 bases from V and 6 bases from J, with 21 bases between. The CDR3 runs 16 residues. The CDR3 protein is CSVEEEYGPRGIEQYF. CDR3 nucleotide sequence: TGCAGCGTTGAAGAGGAATATGGCCCGCGCGGGATCGAGCAGTACTTC.

The chain joins TRBV6-5 to TRBJ2-7, with a weak D call TRBD2 (6 bases). The CDR3 spans 14 residues. Trimming cost V 6 bases and J 6 bases, with 18 bases left between them. CDR1 is MNHEY, CDR2 SVGAGI, per germline. The CDR3 is CASSLTSGGGEQYF. The CDR3 coding sequence is TGTGCCAGCAGCCTCACCTCTGGGGGAGGCGAGCAGTACTTC.

This chain links TRBV6-5 with TRBJ2-2; perhaps TRBD2 as D (7 bases). The CDR3 is 15 residues long. Germline CDR1 and CDR2: MNHEY and SVGAGI. Deletions cut 2 bases from V and 5 bases from J, with 12 bases between. The chain's CDR3 is CASSYAGAGTGELFF. The CDR3, as DNA: TGTGCCAGCAGTTACGCGGGGGCGGGGACCGGGGAGCTGTTTTTT.

CDR3: CASSAGGSRDTQYF. CDR3 nucleotides: TGTGCCAGCAGTGCCGGGGGTAGCCGGGATACGCAGTATTTT. The chain joins TRBV6-2 or TRBV6-3 to TRBJ2-3, with a weak D call TRBD2 (6 bases). V lost 5 bases and J 6 bases, leaving 15 bases between the germline ends. The CDR3 covers 14 residues. CDR1 is MNHEY, CDR2 SVGEGT, per germline.

This chain joins TRBV18 and TRBJ2-2, with 8 positions matching TRBD1. CDR1 and CDR2 (germline): KGHSH, LQKENI. CDR3 length: 15 amino acids. V lost 4 bases to trimming and J lost 1 base; unmatched junction nucleotides: 2. CDR3 sequence: CASSRGTGNTGELFF. The CDR3 DNA reads as TGTGCCAGCTCACGTGGGACAGGGAACACCGGGGAGCTGTTTTTT.

The chain combines TRBV6-5 with TRBJ1-3; 9 bases are shared with TRBD1. Per germline, CDR1 MNHEY and CDR2 SVGAGI. There are 14 residues in the CDR3. V was clipped by 7 bases and J by 3 bases; unmatched bases: 4. The CDR3 is CASTRDRVGNTIYF. CDR3 DNA sequence: TGTGCCAGCACCAGGGACAGGGTTGGAAACACCATATATTTT.

The chain uses TRBV4-3 and TRBJ1-6; no clear D. The V gene lost 1 base and the J gene lost 6 bases, with 13 bases spanning the gap. The CDR3 loop spans 16 amino acids. Germline lookup yields CDR1 LGHNA and CDR2 YSLEER. For the CDR3, the DNA is TGCGCCAGCAGCCAAGTGGGGTCCCTAAGTAATTCACCCCTCCACTTT. This sequence encodes CASSQVGSLSNSPLHF.

V and J are TRBV7-3 and TRBJ2-6; TRBD2 matches 9 bases. The CDR3 is 17 amino acids. Germline values: CDR1 SGHTA, CDR2 FQGTGA. The V and J ends lost 4 bases and 0 bases, in that order; junction bases with no gene match: 4. CDR3 nucleotide sequence: TGTGCCAGCAGCTCCGCACTAGCGGGCTCTGGGGCCAACGTCCTGACTTTC. The encoded protein is CASSSALAGSGANVLTF.

The chain uses TRBV28 and TRBJ2-5, with 13 bases matching TRBD2. Germline-derived CDR1 and CDR2 are MDHEN and SYDVKM. The CDR3 is made up of 17 amino acids. The V segment lost 7 bases and the J segment 4 bases; nucleotides outside the gene matches: 12. The CDR3 sequence is CASTRGGTSGVLETQYF. CDR3 nucleotide sequence: TGTGCCAGCACCCGGGGAGGGACTAGCGGGGTCCTAGAGACCCAGTACTTC.

The chain links TRBV29-1 to TRBJ1-1; D not certain. Germline V gives CDR1 SQVTM, CDR2 ANQGSEA. The CDR3 extends over 12 amino acids. V gave up 3 bases and J gave up 3 bases, with 8 bases separating them. The CDR3, as DNA: TGCAGCGTTGATCCGGCAGACACTGAAGCTTTCTTT. This encodes CSVDPADTEAFF.

J is TRBJ2-2 and V is TRBV9, with 8 bases identical to TRBD1. Trimming cost V 4 bases and J 6 bases; bases outside gene matches: 5. This CDR3 has 14 residues. The germline CDR1 and CDR2 sequences are SGDLS and YYNGEE. This CDR3 reads CASSKTGAAGELFF. CDR3 DNA sequence: TGTGCCAGCAGCAAGACAGGGGCCGCCGGGGAGCTGTTTTTT.

V is TRBV6-1 and J is TRBJ1-1; D is undetermined. The CDR3 extends over 15 amino acids. From germline, CDR1 is MNHNS and CDR2 SASEGT. The V and J ends lost 2 bases and 5 bases respectively, with 15 bases between them. The CDR3 DNA reads as TGTGCCAGCAGTGAACTACAAGGTCTAGCAACTGAAGCTTTCTTT. Translating it yields CASSELQGLATEAFF.